The 18 T cell receptor beta chains listed next were all sequenced from one sample in a study of T cells in Graves' hyperthyroidism and ophthalmopathy. Researchers took RNA transcripts and amplified the TCR beta CDR3 regions from them. HTBI primers were used for first-round RT-PCR of the TCR CDR3. A single record per CDR3 protein comes from TCRdb applying MiXCR to the multiplex PCR reads. This table has 200,000 to 250,000 distinct CDR3 sequences, around 17% appearing once. The sample consisted of blood. These receptors were collected from a man aged 35 to 55 with Graves' hyperthyroidism.

This clonotype was picked up many times. The chain uses TRBV28 and TRBJ2-7; a possible D gene is TRBD1 (6 bases). Germline V lookup: CDR1 MDHEN, CDR2 SYDVKM. V lost 10 bases and J 7 bases, leaving 17 bases between the germline ends. This CDR3 contains 12 residues. This CDR3 is CATLTRDKEQYF. The CDR3 DNA reads as TGTGCCACCTTAACAAGGGACAAGGAGCAGTACTTC.

This clonotype was observed many times. CDR3 sequence (DNA): TGCAGTGCTAGCGGGGGGGGCTCCTACAATGAGCAGTTCTTC. Translated, it gives CSASGGGSYNEQFF. V gene TRBV20-1 combines with J gene TRBJ2-1; the match to TRBD2 covers 8 bases. Germline CDR1 and CDR2: DFQATT and SNEGSKA (reference sequence). The CDR3 length is 14 residues. The junction had 1 base not matched to a gene; V was cut back by 3 bases and J by 0 bases.

The chain has TRBV2 and TRBJ1-3, with D unresolved. The CDR3 is made up of 12 amino acids. The V and J ends lost 1 base and 6 bases respectively, with 4 bases between them. Germline V gene lookup returns CDR1 SNHLY and CDR2 FYNNEI. The CDR3 DNA reads as TGTGCCAGCAGTGAAGGGATAAACACCATATATTTT. Translation: CASSEGINTIYF.

This clonotype was seen many times. V and J are TRBV3-1 and TRBJ1-4; D perhaps matches TRBD1 (5 bases). CDR1 LGHDT and CDR2 YNNKEL come from the germline V gene (reference sequence). The CDR3 spans 15 residues. V lost 6 bases and J lost 3, with 14 bases in between. The CDR3 spells CASSRKPGPNEKLFF. DNA for the CDR3: TGTGCCAGCAGTCGTAAACCGGGGCCTAATGAAAAACTGTTTTTT.

This clonotype was recorded only once. The chain combines TRBV27 with TRBJ2-2; 7 bases agree with TRBD1. J lost 5 bases, V lost 7 bases, and 10 bases had no gene match. Looked up from germline, CDR1 is MNHEY and CDR2 is SMNVEV (reference sequence). The CDR3 loop spans 15 amino acids. In DNA form, the CDR3 reads TGTGCCAGCACCCCGACAGGGAAGGGAACCGGGGAGCTGTTTTTT. Translating it yields CASTPTGKGTGELFF.

This clonotype was recorded many times. The genes are TRBV6-1 and TRBJ1-5; D call uncertain. Germline CDR1 is MNHNS and CDR2 is SASEGT. The germline V and J ends were trimmed by 5 bases and 4 bases, with 9 bases remaining between them. The CDR3 consists of 13 residues. The DNA for the CDR3 is TGTGCCAGCAGTAGGACCCAAAATCAGCCCCAGCATTTT. As protein: CASSRTQNQPQHF.

This clonotype was seen repeatedly, ten times or more. This sequence joins TRBV7-2 and TRBJ1-4, with TRBD1 matching 7 bases. The CDR3 length is 14 residues. V lost 3 bases to trimming and J lost 10 bases; unmatched junction nucleotides: 8. CDR1 and CDR2 (germline): SGHTA, FQGNSA. The CDR3 reads CASSFGQGVGKLFF. DNA for the CDR3: TGTGCCAGCAGCTTCGGCCAGGGGGTCGGAAAACTGTTTTTT. Supplemented by reference TRBV7-2 and TRBJ1-4, the full variable domain reads GAGVSQSPSNKVTEKGKDVELRCDPISGHTALYWYRQSLGQGLEFLIYFQGNSAPDKSGLPSDRFSAERTGGSVSTLTIQRTQQEDSAVYLCASSFGQGVGKLFFGSGTQLSVL.

This chain uses TRBV7-8 with TRBJ1-5, with 8 bases that match TRBD1. The CDR3 loop spans 16 amino acids. V was pared by 5 bases and J by 6 bases, with 12 bases of the junction left unmatched. Germline V lookup: CDR1 SGHVS, CDR2 FQNEAQ. This chain's CDR3 is CASSRAGRGPGQPQHF. CDR3 in DNA: TGTGCCAGCAGCCGTGCCGGCAGGGGGCCGGGTCAGCCCCAGCATTTT.

This clonotype was counted at least ten times. The V and J genes are TRBV5-6 and TRBJ1-5, with D possibly being TRBD1 (5 bases). Germline V gene data show CDR1 as SGHDT and CDR2 as YYEEEE. The germline V and J ends were trimmed by 3 bases and 4 bases, with 17 bases remaining between them. The CDR3 covers 16 residues. CDR3 loop: CASSSRVQSTNQPQHF. The CDR3 nucleotides are TGTGCCAGCAGCTCCAGGGTACAATCTACGAATCAGCCCCAGCATTTT.

This clonotype appeared many times. The chain has TRBV2 and TRBJ1-1, with a tentative D call TRBD1 (5 bases). CDR3 size: 12 residues. The germline CDR1 and CDR2 sequences are SNHLY and FYNNEI. V was shortened by 2 bases and J by 11 bases, with 12 bases between the two germline ends. In nucleotides, the CDR3 is TGTGCCAGCAGTGAAAACAAGGGGCTGGCTTTCTTT. It yields the protein CASSENKGLAFF.

Ten or more counts support this clonotype. This sequence joins TRBV12-3 or TRBV12-4 and TRBJ2-1; TRBD2 is a possible D gene (5 bases). This CDR3 has 16 residues. Between the trimmed V and J ends, which lost 0 bases and 7 bases, there was a span of 16 bases. The CDR3 DNA reads TGTGCCAGCAGTTTAGCCTTGGGTCGGCAGCGGAATGAGCAGTTCTTC. Encoded protein: CASSLALGRQRNEQFF.

This sequence joins TRBV28 and TRBJ2-5, with 8 positions matching TRBD1. V lost 10 bases to trimming and J lost 5 bases; unmatched junction nucleotides: 9. The CDR3 is 13 residues long. The germline gives CDR1 MDHEN, CDR2 SYDVKM. CDR3 in amino acids: CATYVGDRETQYF. CDR3 nucleotide sequence: TGTGCCACCTACGTCGGGGACAGGGAGACCCAGTACTTC.

This clonotype was observed a handful of times. This rearrangement joins TRBV24-1 to TRBJ2-7, with a weak D call TRBD1 (6 bases). Trimming stripped 5 bases from V and 1 base from J, with 8 bases between. The CDR3 consists of 13 residues. Germline CDR1 and CDR2: KGHDR and SFDVKD. The CDR3 sequence: CATSGDKSYEQYF. The CDR3 region has the DNA TGTGCCACCAGTGGGGACAAATCCTACGAGCAGTACTTC.

This clonotype was observed at least ten times. V is TRBV3-1 and J is TRBJ1-6; D not certain. Germline-derived CDR1 and CDR2 are LGHDT and YNNKEL (reference sequence). V was cut by 2 bases and J by 3 bases, with 5 bases left in between. CDR3 length equals 14 residues. The CDR3 sequence is CASSQSDYNSPLHF. In DNA, the CDR3 is TGTGCCAGCAGCCAATCAGACTATAATTCACCCCTCCACTTT.

The sample holds a few counts of this clonotype. One junction end disagrees with the germline gene, perhaps due to a read error. The CDR3 protein is CTSSVWGTPTEAFF. Here the CDR3 DNA reads TGTACCAGCAGTGTGTGGGGGACACCTACTGAAGCTTTCTTT. This rearrangement joins TRBV6-2 or TRBV6-3 to TRBJ1-1; D possibly corresponds to TRBD1 (6 bases). CDR1 MNHEY and CDR2 SVGEGT come from the germline V gene. The length of the CDR3 is 14 residues.

This chain joins TRBV18 and TRBJ2-1; TRBD1 matches at 7 bases. Per germline, CDR1 KGHSH and CDR2 LQKENI. J gave up 0 bases and V 2 bases, and 7 bases lay outside the gene matches. This CDR3 comprises 17 residues. The CDR3 DNA is TGTGCCAGCTCACCAAAGGACAGGTTTGGCTCCTACAATGAGCAGTTCTTC. This encodes CASSPKDRFGSYNEQFF. Full variable domain (rest looked up from reference TRBV18 and TRBJ2-1): NAGVMQNPRHLVRRRGQEARLRCSPMKGHSHVYWYRQLPEEGLKFMVYLQKENIIDESGMPKERFSAEFPKEGPSILRIQQVVRGDSAAYFCASSPKDRFGSYNEQFFGPGTRLTVL.

The chain recombines TRBV5-1 with TRBJ2-7, with D possibly TRBD2 on 5 matching bases. The germline V and J ends were trimmed by 4 bases and 3 bases, with 8 bases remaining between them. CDR3 size: 12 residues. The germline V gene has CDR1 SGHRS and CDR2 YFSETQ. DNA for the CDR3: TGCGCCAGCAGCCCCGGACTCTACGAGCAGTACTTC. Its protein product is CASSPGLYEQYF. The full variable domain, rest sourced from reference TRBV5-1 and TRBJ2-7, is KAGVTQTPRYLIKTRGQQVTLSCSPISGHRSVSWYQQTPGQGLQFLFEYFSETQRNKGNFPGRFSGRQFSNSRSEMNVSTLELGDSALYLCASSPGLYEQYFGPGTRLTVT.

This clonotype has just a few counts. V usage is TRBV19 and J usage is TRBJ2-3; D gene ambiguous. Germline V gene lookup returns CDR1 LNHDA and CDR2 SQIVND (reference sequence). V was trimmed by 1 base and J by 3 bases, leaving 8 bases between them. CDR3 size: 14 residues. CDR3 in amino acids: CASSIVDSTDTQYF. The CDR3, as DNA: TGTGCCAGTAGTATAGTTGACTCTACAGATACGCAGTATTTT.